Below are 12 T cell receptor beta chains sequenced from a single sample in a study of T cells in Graves' hyperthyroidism and ophthalmopathy. What was amplified from RNA transcripts were TCR beta CDR3 regions. Using the HTBI primer set, a first-round RT-PCR was run on the TCR CDR3. MiXCR, applied by TCRdb to the multiplex PCR reads, yields one record per CDR3 protein. The repertoire consists of more than 300,000 distinct CDR3 sequences, with roughly 13% occurring once and the leading ten covering 9.2%. The specimen sequenced was blood. The receptors derive from a woman younger than 35 with Graves' hyperthyroidism.

This clonotype was detected many times. This chain uses TRBV18 with TRBJ1-1, with unresolved D. Germline V gene lookup returns CDR1 KGHSH and CDR2 LQKENI. Trimming removed 4 bases at V and 6 bases at J, with 12 bases between. This CDR3 spans 13 amino acids. Here the CDR3 reads CASSLQDGAEAFF. The DNA for the CDR3 is TGTGCCAGCTCACTCCAGGATGGCGCTGAAGCTTTCTTT. Full variable domain (remainder filled in from reference TRBV18 and TRBJ1-1): NAGVMQNPRHLVRRRGQEARLRCSPMKGHSHVYWYRQLPEEGLKFMVYLQKENIIDESGMPKERFSAEFPKEGPSILRIQQVVRGDSAAYFCASSLQDGAEAFFGQGTRLTVV.

In this sample, this clonotype turned up many times. The chain uses TRBV7-2 and TRBJ1-3, with D uncertain. Trimming cost V 5 bases and J 2 bases, with 10 bases left between them. Looked up from germline, CDR1 is SGHTA and CDR2 is FQGNSA. The CDR3 length is 14 residues. The DNA for the CDR3 is TGTGCCAGCAGCACTGGACCGACTGGAAACACCATATATTTT. Translating it yields CASSTGPTGNTIYF.

This clonotype has ten or more counts. V is TRBV6-1 and J is TRBJ1-1; D may be TRBD1 (6 bases). Germline V gene data show CDR1 as MNHNS and CDR2 as SASEGT. The CDR3 extends over 15 amino acids. V was pared by 6 bases and J by 2 bases, with 16 bases between. CDR3 amino acids: CASRLIQGPNTEAFF. The CDR3, as DNA: TGTGCCAGCAGACTAATACAGGGCCCCAACACTGAAGCTTTCTTT.

This clonotype was recorded at least ten times. The chain employs TRBV2 and TRBJ1-5; the D is unclear. CDR1 is SNHLY, CDR2 FYNNEI, per germline. The V end was cut by 5 bases, the J end by 3 bases, with 8 bases between. CDR3 length equals 13 residues. The CDR3 DNA reads TGTGCCAGCAGTTTGGAAATCAATCAGCCCCAGCATTTT. Translation gives CASSLEINQPQHF. Based on the CDR3 plus reference TRBV2 and TRBJ1-5, the full variable domain is EPEVTQTPSHQVTQMGQEVILRCVPISNHLYFYWYRQILGQKVEFLVSFYNNEISEKSEIFDDQFSVERPDGSNFTLKIRSTKLEDSAMYFCASSLEINQPQHFGDGTRLSIL.

This clonotype was seen repeatedly, ten times or more. The chain couples TRBV30 to TRBJ2-7; a weak D match, TRBD1 (5 bases). This CDR3 comprises 14 residues. Deletions cut 1 base from V and 1 base from J, with 11 bases between. Germline V gene sequence: CDR1 GTSNPN, CDR2 SVGIG (reference sequence). CDR3 loop: CAWSGMTDSYEQYF. The DNA for the CDR3 is TGTGCCTGGAGTGGAATGACAGATTCCTACGAGCAGTACTTC.

This clonotype was detected a few times. The chain combines TRBV9 with TRBJ1-1, with D possibly matching TRBD1 (6 bases). The ends were cut back, 3 bases at V and 5 bases at J, with 11 bases in the middle. Looked up from germline, CDR1 is SGDLS and CDR2 is YYNGEE. The CDR3 extends over 13 amino acids. CDR3 nucleotide sequence: TGTGCCAGCAGCGAGGACAGTATAACTGAAGCTTTCTTT. This translates into CASSEDSITEAFF. Drawing the rest from reference TRBV9 and TRBJ1-1, the complete variable domain is DSGVTQTPKHLITATGQRVTLRCSPRSGDLSVYWYQQSLDQGLQFLIQYYNGEERAKGNILERFSAQQFPDLHSELNLSSLELGDSALYFCASSEDSITEAFFGQGTRLTVV.

This clonotype was counted at least ten times. The chain uses TRBV7-2 and TRBJ2-3, with D unresolved. In germline, CDR1 is SGHTA, CDR2 FQGNSA. The V end was cut by 3 bases, the J end by 4 bases, with 8 bases between. The length of the CDR3 is 13 residues. The CDR3 protein is CASSFWSADTQYF. The CDR3 nucleotides read TGTGCCAGCAGCTTCTGGAGCGCAGATACGCAGTATTTT.

V is TRBV10-2 and J is TRBJ2-7; the D call may be TRBD1 or TRBD2 (5 bases each). CDR3 length: 13 residues. Trimming stripped 6 bases from V and 2 bases from J, with 11 bases between. Germline lookup yields CDR1 WSHSY and CDR2 SAAADI. CDR3 loop: CASRLGGPYEQYF. The CDR3 bases are TGCGCCAGCAGGCTTGGGGGTCCCTACGAGCAGTACTTC.

This clonotype came up many times. The chain couples TRBV7-9 to TRBJ1-3; 9 bases are shared with TRBD1. V lost 5 bases, J lost 0 bases, and 8 bases stayed unmatched. CDR1 and CDR2 (germline): SEHNR, FQNEAQ (reference sequence). The CDR3 sequence is 17 residues long. The CDR3 nucleotides are TGTGCCAGCAGCCCCCACAGGGGGCAGAGCTCTGGAAACACCATATATTTT. Translated: CASSPHRGQSSGNTIYF. Full variable domain (outside the CDR3, taken from reference TRBV7-9 and TRBJ1-3): DTGVSQNPRHKITKRGQNVTFRCDPISEHNRLYWYRQTLGQGPEFLTYFQNEAQLEKSRLLSDRFSAERPKGSFSTLEIQRTEQGDSAMYLCASSPHRGQSSGNTIYFGEGSWLTVV.

About this clonotype itself: A much larger clone is a single base away; this may be a read error. V usage is TRBV12-3 or TRBV12-4 and J usage is TRBJ2-1; 8 nucleotides match TRBD2. This CDR3 contains 14 residues. The junction had 3 bases not matched to a gene; V was cut back by 2 bases and J by 6 bases. Here the CDR3 DNA reads TGTGCCAGCAGTTTAAACGCGGGGGGCAATGAGCAGTTCTTC. The encoded protein is CASSLNAGGNEQFF.

This clonotype appeared many times. The rearrangement joins TRBV7-2 to TRBJ1-2; 11 bases line up with TRBD1. This CDR3 is 15 amino acids long. Trimming took 2 bases from V and 6 from J; bases not matched to a gene: 5. Germline CDR1 is SGHTA and CDR2 is FQGNSA. The CDR3 sequence: CASSLLGQGADGYTF. The CDR3 nucleotides are TGTGCCAGCAGCTTACTAGGACAGGGGGCGGATGGCTACACCTTC.

This clonotype has at least ten counts. The chain couples TRBV7-6 to TRBJ1-1, with 7 bases that match TRBD1. V gave up 5 bases and J gave up 5 bases; unmatched junction bases: 5. The CDR3 runs 13 residues. Per germline, CDR1 SGHVS and CDR2 FNYEAQ. The DNA for the CDR3 is TGTGCCAGCAGCCTTACAGGGGAGACTGAAGCTTTCTTT. Protein: CASSLTGETEAFF.